Sequencing of this T cell receptor beta chain was carried out in a study of PD-1 blockade in mismatch repair-deficient tumors. Study-wide background: Patients had 12 mismatch repair-deficient cancer types, all previously treated and progressing.

Details on this clone: The target antigen is unknown.

Study findings and constraints: Tumor-resident clones, often absent from pretreatment blood, expanded after pembrolizumab and then contracted.

The repertoire was sequenced with immunoSEQ multiplex PCR; TCRdb's copy has only in-frame clones and lacks some. This table has around 33,000 clones, 80% appearing once. CDR1 and CDR2 from the germline V gene are SGHTA and FQGTGA. Trimming shortened V by 5 bases and J by 2 bases, and 9 bases separated the two germline ends. The CDR3 extends over 13 amino acids. Sequenced material: PBMCs, taken approximately 6 weeks after starting pembrolizumab. This sequence joins TRBV7-3 and TRBJ1-1, with D possibly being TRBD1 (6 bases). The receptor comes from an adult with mismatch repair-deficient cancer. The CDR3 reads CASSQDSNTEAFF. For the CDR3, the DNA is TGTGCCAGCAGCCAGGACAGTAACACTGAAGCTTTCTTT.